This T cell receptor (beta chain) was sequenced for a study of cytomegalovirus exposure and HLA in healthy donors. With 5 bases clipped from V and 8 bases from J, the junction kept 10 bases outside the gene matches. Germline V CDR1 and CDR2: SGHVS, FNYEAQ. There are 15 residues in the CDR3. The PCR made use of 60 Vbeta and 13 Jbeta primers. Clones were read by immunoSEQ multiplex PCR, and TCRdb kept only the in-frame ones, dropping some. The sample includes around 110,000 clones, around 10% of them seen just once. About this clone: What it binds is unknown.

Whole-study findings and limits: In the analysis, some V segments, TRBV6-2 and TRBV6-3 included, were excluded as indistinguishable. Within the data, a cluster of highly shared sequence variants was likely a sequencing artifact. Prior analysis indicated that the majority of TCR beta V segments exhibited productivity approximately 90% or approximately 30% of the time.

The source of this sequence is a man aged 30-40 years in good health and CMV-seronegative. The sequenced sample was PBMCs. V is TRBV7-6 and J is TRBJ1-4, with TRBD1 matching 8 bases. The CDR3 region has the DNA TGTGCCAGCAGCCGGCCTGGACAGGGAAAGGAAAAACTGTTTTTT. Its translation is CASSRPGQGKEKLFF. The variable domain in full, with the rest retrieved from reference TRBV7-6 and TRBJ1-4, is GAGVSQSPRYKVTKRGQDVALRCDPISGHVSLYWYRQALGQGPEFLTYFNYEAQQDKSGLPNDRFSAERPEGSISTLTIQRTEQRDSAMYRCASSRPGQGKEKLFFGSGTQLSVL.